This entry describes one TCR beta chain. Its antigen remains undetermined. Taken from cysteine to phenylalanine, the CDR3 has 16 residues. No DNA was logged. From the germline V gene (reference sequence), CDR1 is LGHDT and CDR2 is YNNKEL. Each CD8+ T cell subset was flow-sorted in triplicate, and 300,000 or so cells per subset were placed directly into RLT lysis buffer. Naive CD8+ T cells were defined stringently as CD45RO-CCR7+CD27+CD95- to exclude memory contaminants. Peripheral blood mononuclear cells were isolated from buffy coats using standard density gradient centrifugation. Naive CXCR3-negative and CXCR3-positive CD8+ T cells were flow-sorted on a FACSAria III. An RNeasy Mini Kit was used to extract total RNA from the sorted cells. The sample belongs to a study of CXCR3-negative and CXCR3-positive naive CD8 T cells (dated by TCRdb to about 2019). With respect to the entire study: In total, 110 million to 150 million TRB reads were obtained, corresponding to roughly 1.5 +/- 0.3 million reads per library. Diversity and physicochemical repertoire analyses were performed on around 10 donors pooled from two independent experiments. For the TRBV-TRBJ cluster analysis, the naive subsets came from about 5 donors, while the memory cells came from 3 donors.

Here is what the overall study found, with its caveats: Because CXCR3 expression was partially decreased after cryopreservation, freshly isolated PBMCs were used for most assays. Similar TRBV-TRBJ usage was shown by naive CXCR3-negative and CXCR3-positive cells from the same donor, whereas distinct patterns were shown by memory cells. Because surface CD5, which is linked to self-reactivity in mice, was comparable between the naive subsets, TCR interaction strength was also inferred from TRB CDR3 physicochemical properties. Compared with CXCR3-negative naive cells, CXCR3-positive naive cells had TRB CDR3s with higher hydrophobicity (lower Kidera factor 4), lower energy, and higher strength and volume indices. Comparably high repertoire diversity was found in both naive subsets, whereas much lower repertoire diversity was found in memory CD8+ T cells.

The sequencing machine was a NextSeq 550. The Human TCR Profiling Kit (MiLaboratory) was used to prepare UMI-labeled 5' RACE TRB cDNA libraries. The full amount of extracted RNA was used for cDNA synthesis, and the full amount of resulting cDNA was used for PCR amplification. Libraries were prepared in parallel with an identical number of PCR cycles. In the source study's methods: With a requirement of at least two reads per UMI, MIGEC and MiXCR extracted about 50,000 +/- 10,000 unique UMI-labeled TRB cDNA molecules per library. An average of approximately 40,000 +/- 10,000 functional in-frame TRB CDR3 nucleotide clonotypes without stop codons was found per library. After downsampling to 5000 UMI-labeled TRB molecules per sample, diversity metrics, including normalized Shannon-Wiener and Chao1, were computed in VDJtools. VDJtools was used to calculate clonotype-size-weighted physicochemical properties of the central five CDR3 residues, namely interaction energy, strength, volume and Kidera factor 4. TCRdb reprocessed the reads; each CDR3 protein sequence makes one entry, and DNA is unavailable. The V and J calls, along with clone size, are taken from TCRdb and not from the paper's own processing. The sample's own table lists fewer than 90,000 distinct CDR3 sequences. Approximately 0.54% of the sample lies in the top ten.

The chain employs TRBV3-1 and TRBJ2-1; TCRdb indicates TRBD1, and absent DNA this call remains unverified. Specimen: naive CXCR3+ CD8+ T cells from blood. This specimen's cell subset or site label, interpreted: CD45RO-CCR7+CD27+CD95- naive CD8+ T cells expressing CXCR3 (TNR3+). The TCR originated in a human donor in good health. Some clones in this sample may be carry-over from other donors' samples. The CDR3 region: CASSTRTSDSYNEQFF.